The rows below give T cell receptor beta chains drawn from one sample of a study of response to subunit inactivated influenza vaccine. TCRdb passed the RT-PCR reads through MiXCR, listing each CDR3 protein once. The sample records over 800,000 distinct CDR3 sequences, roughly 20% being singletons. The material was PBMCs from blood, obtained 4 to 6 days after vaccination. The receptors originated from a man aged 50-59 years who received an inactivated influenza vaccine. The CDR3 runs from the conserved cysteine through the conserved F or W. The D gene is left open where the match is weak. Clone size is not always given. Where it is, it says once, few, many or a class for expanded clones.

TRBJ2-7 TRBV28 TRBD1 - CASSEKRGPSYEQYF TGTGCCAGCAGTGAAAAAAGGGGGCCATCCTACGAGCAGTACTTC
TRBJ2-3 TRBV12-3/TRBV12-4 - many CASSFDTDTQYF TGTGCCAGCAGTTTCGACACAGATACGCAGTATTTT
TRBJ1-4 TRBV20-1 - - CSAARVGATNEKLFF TGCAGTGCCGCGAGAGTCGGGGCAACTAATGAAAAACTGTTTTTT
TRBJ2-3 TRBV5-1 - - CASSPWGPDTQYF TGCGCCAGCAGCCCCTGGGGCCCAGATACGCAGTATTTT
TRBJ2-3 TRBV4-2 - many CASSQGGGADTQYF TGTGCCAGCAGCCAGGGGGGGGGCGCGGATACGCAGTATTTT
TRBJ2-7 TRBV7-9 - - CASSSLRDAIYEQYF TGTGCCAGCAGTTCCCTCCGGGACGCAATCTACGAGCAGTACTTC
TRBJ2-7 TRBV7-6 TRBD2 - CASSRGLARYEQYF TGTGCCAGCAGCCGGGGACTAGCGCGCTACGAGCAGTACTTC
TRBJ2-2 TRBV10-3 - few CAIKGERLAGELFF TGTGCCATCAAGGGGGAGCGGCTGGCCGGGGAGCTGTTTTTT
TRBJ2-3 TRBV7-9 - many CASSPSGDTQYF TGTGCCAGCAGCCCATCGGGGGATACGCAGTATTTT
TRBJ1-2 TRBV12-3/TRBV12-4 - few CASSLGRERYGYTF TGTGCCAGCAGTTTAGGCAGGGAAAGATATGGCTACACCTTC
TRBJ2-1 TRBV4-2 - - CASGVLNEQFF TGTGCCAGCGGGGTTTTGAATGAGCAGTTCTTC
TRBJ2-7 TRBV11-2 TRBD1 few CASSKTGGNEQYF TGTGCCAGCAGCAAGACAGGGGGCAACGAGCAGTACTTC
TRBJ2-1 TRBV7-9 - - CASSPNAYEQFF TGTGCCAGCAGCCCAAATGCATATGAGCAGTTCTTC
TRBJ2-3 TRBV20-1 - few CSATGGGGGLTDTQYF TGCAGTGCTACCGGGGGTGGAGGGGGACTCACAGATACGCAGTATTTT
TRBJ1-2 TRBV29-1 TRBD1 - CSVGTGQPKGRGGYTF TGCAGCGTGGGGACGGGACAGCCTAAAGGTCGGGGTGGCTACACCTTC
TRBJ2-3 TRBV20-1 TRBD2 many CSARDLRGRAGYTQYF TGCAGTGCTAGAGATCTCCGTGGGAGGGCCGGTTATACGCAGTATTTT
TRBJ2-7 TRBV20-1 - - CSARGRVYEQYF TGCAGTGCTAGAGGCAGGGTGTACGAGCAGTACTTC
TRBJ1-5 TRBV4-3 TRBD1 few CASSGDRDQPQHF TGCGCCAGCAGTGGGGACAGGGATCAGCCCCAGCATTTT
TRBJ2-7 TRBV12-3/TRBV12-4 TRBD2 few CASSLRTSGRIGYEQYF TGTGCCAGCAGTTTAAGGACTAGCGGGAGAATTGGTTACGAGCAGTACTTC
TRBJ2-1 TRBV4-3 TRBD2 few CASSPAAGGPSYNEQFF TGCGCCAGTTCGCCGGCGGCGGGAGGGCCGTCCTACAATGAGCAGTTCTTC
TRBJ1-1 TRBV5-1 - - CASSYAGATDTEAFF TGCGCCAGCAGCTACGCAGGGGCAACGGACACTGAAGCTTTCTTT
TRBJ2-5 TRBV12-3/TRBV12-4 - many CASSFRGATNQETQYF TGTGCCAGCAGTTTCCGCGGGGCTACGAACCAAGAGACCCAGTACTTC